This TCR beta chain is drawn from a study of CD8+CD57+ T cells in acquired aplastic anemia (dated by TCRdb to 2016 to 2019). Regarding the study in general: On average, sorted CD4+ and CD8+ cells yielded 3 to 4 ug of extracted DNA, with a range of about 0.19 to 30 ug. A CD8+CD57+ expansion meant a frequency higher than the mean frequency seen in healthy subjects.

Flow cytometry had shown CD8+CD57+ cell expansion in the patients selected for sequencing. All patients had severe acquired aplastic anemia diagnosed by International Study of Aplastic Anemia and Agranulocytosis and Camitta criteria. Patients had received no therapy at the time of blood sampling. The study deep-sequenced TCR repertoires of sorted CD4+ and CD8+ blood T cells from severe aplastic anemia patients and healthy subjects. Patients were enrolled under clinicaltrials.gov protocols 00001620, 01623167, 00001397, 00071045, 00081523 and 00961064 in the USA. Ficoll-Paque density gradient centrifugation was used to isolate peripheral blood mononuclear cells. Before DNA extraction, CD4+ and CD8+ T cells were sorted by FACS or by magnetic beads. Genomic DNA served as template for TCR beta VDJ combination and CDR3 sequence profiling. An Illumina HiSeq 2000 was the platform used for TCR repertoire sequencing. In the paper's pipeline: TRBV/TRBJ rearrangement plots, CDR3 size and DJ length profiles, and Simpson's diversity index were used to evaluate the repertoires. The most abundant DNA sequence in the deep sequencing data was defined as the immunodominant clone. CDR3 amino acid sequences were checked for sharing between subjects and were compared against published repertoires and the VDJdb database. In TCRdb, the public reads were trimmed at Q25 with fastp and aligned with MiXCR, with productive beta chains retained. Every entry covers one CDR3 protein and lists the most common genes and DNA from its rows. In this record, the V and J calls reflect TCRdb's handling and not the investigators' own analysis. This sample gives 150,000 to 200,000 distinct CDR3 sequences in total; under 55% of them show up just once. The ten largest clonotypes hold roughly 1.1% of the sample.

As regards this clonotype: The target of this receptor is not known. Nothing much larger sits one base from this clone, and base qualities are not available.

V loses 8 bases, J loses 3 bases, and the germline ends lie 16 bases apart. The germline V gene gives CDR1 as SQVTM and CDR2 as ANQGSEA. The CDR3 covers 13 residues, taking in both the cysteine and the phenylalanine. Only the CDR3 portion is preserved as DNA: 39 bases, with reading frame beginning at the first base. General study outcomes and caveats: Fewer than 30 CD8+ CDR3 sequences were found in both patients and controls but appeared to be highly expressed in patients and within the immunodominant clones of the patients. CD8+ Simpson's diversity did not differ significantly between patients and healthy controls (P=0.060).

The TCR comes from a human donor with aplastic anemia. The sequenced material came from sorted CD4+, CD8+, or CD8+CD57+ T cells (not recorded which) from PBMCs. The sequence joins TRBV29-1 to TRBJ2-5; the D gene is perhaps TRBD2, from 6 matching bases. The sequenced DNA: TGCAGCAGTTTGGGTGGGGGGAAAGAGACCCAGTACTTC. This gives the protein CSSLGGGKETQYF.